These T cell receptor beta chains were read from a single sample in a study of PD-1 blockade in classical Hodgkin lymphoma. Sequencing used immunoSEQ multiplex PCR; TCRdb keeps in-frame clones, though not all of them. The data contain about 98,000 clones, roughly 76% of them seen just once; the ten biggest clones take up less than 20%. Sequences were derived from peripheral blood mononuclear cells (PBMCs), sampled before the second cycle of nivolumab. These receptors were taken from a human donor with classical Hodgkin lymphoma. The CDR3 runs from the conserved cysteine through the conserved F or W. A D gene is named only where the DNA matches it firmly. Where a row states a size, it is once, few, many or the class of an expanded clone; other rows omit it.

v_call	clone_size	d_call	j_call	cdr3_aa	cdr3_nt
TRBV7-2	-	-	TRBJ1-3	CASSPVGGSSGNTIYF	TGTGCCAGCAGCCCGGTAGGGGGGAGCTCTGGAAACACCATATATTTT
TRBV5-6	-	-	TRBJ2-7	CASSYTGISYEQYF	TGTGCCAGCAGCTACACAGGGATCTCCTACGAGCAGTACTTC
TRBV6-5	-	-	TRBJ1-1	CASSYLTEAFF	TGTGCCAGCAGTTACCTGACTGAAGCTTTCTTT
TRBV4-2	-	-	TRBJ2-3	CASSQVRAVTDTQYF	TGTGCCAGCAGCCAAGTCCGCGCGGTCACAGATACGCAGTATTTT
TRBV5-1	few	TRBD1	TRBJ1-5	CASSLTGDQPQHF	TGCGCCAGCAGTCTGACAGGGGATCAGCCCCAGCATTTT
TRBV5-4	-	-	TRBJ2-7	CASRVQGSRYEQYF	TGTGCCAGCAGGGTACAGGGATCACGCTACGAGCAGTACTTC
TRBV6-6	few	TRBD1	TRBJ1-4	CASSTPTGLDEKLFF	TGTGCCAGCAGTACCCCGACAGGGTTGGACGAAAAACTGTTTTTT
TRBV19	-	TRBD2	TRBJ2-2	CATTGTSGAWVGELFF	TGTGCCACAACCGGGACTAGCGGAGCTTGGGTCGGGGAGCTGTTTTTT
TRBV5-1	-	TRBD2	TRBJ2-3	CASSPRLAGLTDTQYF	TGCGCCAGCAGCCCAAGACTAGCGGGACTCACAGATACGCAGTATTTT
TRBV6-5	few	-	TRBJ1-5	CASSYSPDQPQHF	TGTGCCAGCAGTTACTCGCCGGATCAGCCCCAGCATTTT
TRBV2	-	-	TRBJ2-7	CASTKNPADEQYF	TGTGCCAGCACCAAGAACCCTGCTGACGAGCAGTACTTC
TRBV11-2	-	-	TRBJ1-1	CASSTGGTTEAFF	TGTGCCAGCAGCACGGGGGGGACCACTGAAGCTTTCTTT
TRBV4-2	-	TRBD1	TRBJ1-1	CASSWGADRTMNTEAFF	TGTGCCAGCAGCTGGGGGGCGGACAGGACGATGAACACTGAAGCTTTCTTT
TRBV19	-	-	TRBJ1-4	CARRGATNEKLFF	TGTGCCAGGCGGGGGGCAACTAATGAAAAACTGTTTTTT